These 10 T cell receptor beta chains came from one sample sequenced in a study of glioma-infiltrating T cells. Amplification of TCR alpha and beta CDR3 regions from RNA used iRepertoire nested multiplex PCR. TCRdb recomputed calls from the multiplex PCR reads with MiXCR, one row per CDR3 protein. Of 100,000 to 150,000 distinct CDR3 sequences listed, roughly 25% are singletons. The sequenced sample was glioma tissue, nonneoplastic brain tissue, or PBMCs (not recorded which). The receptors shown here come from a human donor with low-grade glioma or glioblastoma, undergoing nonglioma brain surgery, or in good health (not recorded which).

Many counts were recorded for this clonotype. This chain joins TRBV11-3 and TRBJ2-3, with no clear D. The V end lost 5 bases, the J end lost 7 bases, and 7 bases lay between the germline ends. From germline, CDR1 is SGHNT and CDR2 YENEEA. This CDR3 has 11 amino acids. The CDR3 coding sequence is TGTGCCAGCAGCGTAGGGAATACGCAGTATTTT. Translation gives CASSVGNTQYF.

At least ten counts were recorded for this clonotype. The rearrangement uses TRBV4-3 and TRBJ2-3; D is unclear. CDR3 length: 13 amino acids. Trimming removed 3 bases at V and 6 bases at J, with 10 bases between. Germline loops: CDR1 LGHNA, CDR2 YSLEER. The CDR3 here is CASSQIRKDTQYF. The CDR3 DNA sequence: TGCGCCAGCAGCCAGATAAGGAAGGATACGCAGTATTTT.

The CDR3 protein is CASSLRQLNTEAFF. The CDR3 nucleotides read TGTGCCAGCAGTTTGCGGCAGTTGAACACTGAAGCTTTCTTT. The chain uses TRBV12-3 or TRBV12-4 and TRBJ1-1, with no clear D. The CDR3 totals 14 residues. V shed 3 bases and J shed 0 bases, with 8 bases lying between them.

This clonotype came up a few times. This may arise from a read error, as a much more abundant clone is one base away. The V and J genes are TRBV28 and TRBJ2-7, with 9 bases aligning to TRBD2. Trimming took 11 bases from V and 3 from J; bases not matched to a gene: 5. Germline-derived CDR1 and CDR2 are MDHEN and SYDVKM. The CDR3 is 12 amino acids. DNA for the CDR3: TGTGCCGTACCTAGCGGGAACTACGAGCAGTACTTC. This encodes CAVPSGNYEQYF.

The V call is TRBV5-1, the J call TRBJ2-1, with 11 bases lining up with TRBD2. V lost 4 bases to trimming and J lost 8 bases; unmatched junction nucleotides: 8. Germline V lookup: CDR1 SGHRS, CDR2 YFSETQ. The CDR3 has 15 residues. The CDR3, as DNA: TGCGCCAGCAGCCCTGCCTTTAGCGGGAGGGATGAGCAGTTCTTC. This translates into CASSPAFSGRDEQFF.

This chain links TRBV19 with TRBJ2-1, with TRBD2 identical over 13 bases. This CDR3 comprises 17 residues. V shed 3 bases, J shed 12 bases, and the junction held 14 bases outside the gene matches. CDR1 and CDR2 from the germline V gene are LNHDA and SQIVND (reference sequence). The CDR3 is CASSIVLAGGVFQRQFF. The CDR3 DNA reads TGTGCCAGTAGTATTGTACTAGCGGGAGGGGTGTTCCAGAGGCAGTTCTTC. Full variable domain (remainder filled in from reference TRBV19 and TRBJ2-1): DGGITQSPKYLFRKEGQNVTLSCEQNLNHDAMYWYRQDPGQGLRLIYYSQIVNDFQKGDIAEGYSVSREKKESFPLTVTSAQKNPTAFYLCASSIVLAGGVFQRQFFGPGTRLTVL.

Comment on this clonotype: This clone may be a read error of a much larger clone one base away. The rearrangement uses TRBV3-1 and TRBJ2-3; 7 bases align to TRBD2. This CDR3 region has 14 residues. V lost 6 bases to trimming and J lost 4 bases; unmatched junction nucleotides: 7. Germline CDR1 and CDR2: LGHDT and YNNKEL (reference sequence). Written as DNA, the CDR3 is TGTGCCAGCAGGCTCAGACTAGCACCAGATACGCAGTATTTT. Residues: CASRLRLAPDTQYF.

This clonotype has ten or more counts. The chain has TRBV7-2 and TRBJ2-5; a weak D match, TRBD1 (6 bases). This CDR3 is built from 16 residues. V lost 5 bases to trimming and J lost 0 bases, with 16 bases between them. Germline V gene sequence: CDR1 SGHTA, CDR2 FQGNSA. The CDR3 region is CASSGRRGEYQETQYF. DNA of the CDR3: TGTGCCAGCAGCGGTCGCAGGGGCGAGTACCAAGAGACCCAGTACTTC.

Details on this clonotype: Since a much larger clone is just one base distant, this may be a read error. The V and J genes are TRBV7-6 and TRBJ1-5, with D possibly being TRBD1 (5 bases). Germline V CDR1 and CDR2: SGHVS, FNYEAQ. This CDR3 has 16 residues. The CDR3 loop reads CASSNPRGVGNRPQHF. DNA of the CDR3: TGTGCCAGCAGCAACCCGAGGGGAGTTGGGAATCGGCCCCAGCATTTT.

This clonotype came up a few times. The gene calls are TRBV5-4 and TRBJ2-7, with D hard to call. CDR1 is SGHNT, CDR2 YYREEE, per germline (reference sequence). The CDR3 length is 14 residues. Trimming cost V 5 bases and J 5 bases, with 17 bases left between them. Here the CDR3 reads CASSAGRQVDEQYF. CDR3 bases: TGTGCCAGCAGTGCTGGAAGGCAGGTTGACGAGCAGTACTTC. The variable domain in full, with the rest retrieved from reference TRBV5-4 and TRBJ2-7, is ETGVTQSPTHLIKTRGQQVTLRCSSQSGHNTVSWYQQALGQGPQFIFQYYREEENGRGNFPPRFSGLQFPNYSSELNVNALELDDSALYLCASSAGRQVDEQYFGPGTRLTVT.